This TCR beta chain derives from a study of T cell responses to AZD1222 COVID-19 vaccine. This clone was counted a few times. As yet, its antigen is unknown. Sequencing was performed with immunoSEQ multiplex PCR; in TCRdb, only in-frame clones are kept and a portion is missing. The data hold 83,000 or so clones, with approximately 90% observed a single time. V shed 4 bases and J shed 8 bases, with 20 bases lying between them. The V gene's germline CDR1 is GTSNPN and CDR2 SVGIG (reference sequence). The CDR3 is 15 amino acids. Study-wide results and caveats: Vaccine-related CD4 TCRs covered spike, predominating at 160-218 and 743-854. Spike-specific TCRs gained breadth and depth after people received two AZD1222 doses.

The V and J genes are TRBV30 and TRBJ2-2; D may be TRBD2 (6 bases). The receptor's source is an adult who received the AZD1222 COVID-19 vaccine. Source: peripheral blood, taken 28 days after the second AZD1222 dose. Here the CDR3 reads CAWNLGGSNSGELFF. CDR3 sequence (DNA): TGTGCCTGGAACTTAGGAGGGAGTAACTCGGGGGAGCTGTTTTTT.